Below are 11 T cell receptor beta chains sequenced from a single sample in a study of regulatory T cells in long-lasting Graves disease. Time point of the sample: newly diagnosed GD, antithyroid drugs for less than 3 months. RNA from PBMCs was the source of the TCR library. The authors built TCR beta libraries using iRepertoire HTBI primers and Arm-PCR of CDR3 regions. TCRdb used MiXCR to reprocess the multiplex PCR reads, holding one entry per CDR3 protein. The sample includes 250,000 or so distinct CDR3 sequences, under 20% of them seen just once. This same sample was also taken into another study, of T cells in Graves' hyperthyroidism and ophthalmopathy.

The input for sequencing was peripheral blood mononuclear cells (PBMCs), taken at new diagnosis, from a patient treated with antithyroid drugs. The receptors stem from a woman in her 30s with Graves disease.

This clonotype has at least ten counts. This chain joins TRBV7-2 and TRBJ2-4, with D tentatively TRBD1 (5 bases). Trimming left V 5 bases short and J 6 bases short, with 11 bases between. Germline V gives CDR1 SGHTA, CDR2 FQGNSA. The CDR3 length is 13 residues. CDR3 amino acids: CASSLRDLNIQYF. The CDR3 DNA is TGTGCCAGCAGCCTCAGGGATTTAAACATTCAGTACTTC.

This clonotype showed up many times. V gene TRBV12-3 or TRBV12-4 combines with J gene TRBJ2-5; 9 bases map to TRBD1. The CDR3 length is 13 residues. The V segment lost 6 bases and the J segment 5 bases; nucleotides outside the gene matches: 4. The CDR3 DNA reads as TGTGCCAGCAGGACCGGGACAGGGGAGACCCAGTACTTC. This codes for CASRTGTGETQYF.

The chain joins TRBV7-6 to TRBJ2-7; the D is unclear. The CDR3 totals 14 residues. Germline assignment: CDR1 SGHVS and CDR2 FNYEAQ. V lost 0 bases and J 3 bases, leaving 9 bases between the germline ends. The chain's CDR3 is CASSLAGRLYEQYF. DNA for the CDR3: TGTGCCAGCAGCTTAGCCGGCAGGCTCTACGAGCAGTACTTC.

This clonotype was detected ten times or more. CDR3 DNA sequence: TGTGCCAGCTGTCGGCTCCGGGACGGGCCCCACAATGAGCAGTTCTTC. Translating it yields CASCRLRDGPHNEQFF. This chain connects TRBV27 to TRBJ2-1, with D perhaps being TRBD1 or TRBD2 (5 bases each). The V end lost 8 bases, the J end lost 5 bases, and 22 bases lay between the germline ends. The CDR3 runs to 16 residues. Germline values: CDR1 MNHEY, CDR2 SMNVEV (reference sequence).

Details on this clonotype: The germline gene is not matched at one end of the junction; a read error may be the cause. J is TRBJ1-1 and V is TRBV11-3; D may be TRBD1 (5 bases). This CDR3 is 14 amino acids long. Germline lookup yields CDR1 SGHNT and CDR2 YENEEA. As DNA, the CDR3 is TGTGCCAGCAGCCTAGACGGTCCAGGGTCTGAAGCTTTCTTT. It translates to CASSLDGPGSEAFF.

This clonotype was found once. This chain links TRBV10-2 with TRBJ1-5, with TRBD1 matching over 10 bases. In germline, CDR1 is WSHSY, CDR2 SAAADI. V was pared by 2 bases and J by 4 bases, with 2 bases of the junction left unmatched. The CDR3 sequence is 15 residues long. CDR3 sequence reads: CASSEGGQGNQPQHF. The CDR3 nucleotides are TGCGCCAGCAGTGAGGGGGGACAGGGGAATCAGCCCCAGCATTTT.

The chain is built from TRBV7-2 and TRBJ2-5; 12 bases fit TRBD2. This CDR3 is built from 18 residues. Germline V gives CDR1 SGHTA, CDR2 FQGNSA. With 3 bases clipped from V and 5 bases from J, the junction kept 13 bases outside the gene matches. The CDR3 DNA follows: TGTGCCAGCAGCTTCCCGACTAGCGGGGGCAAGGCGTGGGAGACCCAGTACTTC. It codes for CASSFPTSGGKAWETQYF.

This clonotype came up many times. CDR3 nucleotides: TGTGCCAGCACCCGGAGGGGCCCCTACAATGAGCAGTTCTTC. Translating it yields CASTRRGPYNEQFF. The chain is built from TRBV6-2 or TRBV6-3 and TRBJ2-1; maybe TRBD2 (6 bases). The germline CDR1 and CDR2 sequences are MNHEY and SVGEGT. V was trimmed by 7 bases and J by 2 bases, leaving 12 bases between them. The CDR3 runs 14 residues.

This clonotype was seen repeatedly, ten times or more. The chain couples TRBV19 to TRBJ1-2; D is ambiguous. There are 15 residues in the CDR3. Trimming took 6 bases from V and 5 from J, leaving 19 bases between them. Germline V lookup: CDR1 LNHDA, CDR2 SQIVND (reference sequence). CDR3: CASSQGVSHGYGYTF. DNA for the CDR3: TGTGCCAGTAGCCAAGGTGTCTCCCACGGATATGGCTACACCTTC.

This clonotype was recorded at least ten times. The gene calls are TRBV20-1 and TRBJ2-3, with D possibly TRBD1 on 5 matching bases. The V gene lost 2 bases and the J gene lost 4 bases, with 13 bases spanning the gap. The CDR3 runs to 14 residues. The germline V gene has CDR1 DFQATT and CDR2 SNEGSKA (reference sequence). The CDR3 sequence is CSARRGLEPDTQYF. The CDR3, as DNA: TGCAGTGCTAGAAGGGGCCTTGAACCAGATACGCAGTATTTT.

This clonotype showed up many times. The chain uses TRBV5-1 and TRBJ1-1, with 9 bases fitting TRBD1. There are 13 residues in the CDR3. Germline trimming cut 6 bases from V and 8 bases from J; bases unmatched to any gene: 8. The germline CDR1 and CDR2 sequences are SGHRS and YFSETQ. The CDR3 bases are TGCGCCAGCACCCGGGACAGGGAATCAGAAGCTTTCTTT. Translation: CASTRDRESEAFF.